These 4 T cell receptor beta chains were sequenced from one sample in a study of blood T cell repertoires in COVID-19. Measured with immunoSEQ multiplex PCR; TCRdb has only the in-frame clones, and not every one. The sample shows about 180,000 clones, approximately 90% of them seen only once. Sequencing was performed on peripheral blood. The receptor set was obtained from a woman in her thirties with active or convalescent COVID-19.

The chain carries TRBV11-2 and TRBJ1-2; D unclear. This CDR3 is built from 13 residues. Germline V gives CDR1 SGHAT, CDR2 FQNNGV. V was trimmed by 2 bases and J by 2 bases, leaving 6 bases between them. The CDR3 loop reads CASSLLQNYGYTF. CDR3 DNA sequence: TGTGCCAGCAGCTTACTACAGAACTATGGCTACACCTTC.

The chain couples TRBV7-6 to TRBJ2-3; D ambiguous. V gave up 5 bases and J gave up 2 bases, with 8 bases separating them. The CDR3 is 13 amino acids. Germline V gives CDR1 SGHVS, CDR2 FNYEAQ. The DNA of the CDR3 is TGTGCCAGCAGCCCAAGACTCACAGATACGCAGTATTTT. This sequence encodes CASSPRLTDTQYF.

The chain has TRBV11-2 and TRBJ2-4, with a weak D call TRBD1 (6 bases). The CDR3 totals 16 residues. The V end was cut by 5 bases, the J end by 2 bases, with 16 bases between. CDR1 is SGHAT and CDR2 is FQNNGV in the germline V gene. CDR3 nucleotide sequence: TGTGCCAGCAGCCCTTGGGGACAAGGGCCCAAAAACATTCAGTACTTC. Protein: CASSPWGQGPKNIQYF.

In the case of this clone: The junction does not match germline at one end; this may be a read error. The CDR3 DNA reads as TGTGCCAGCAGTGAGCGGGGGACAGGGGTCTTC. Protein sequence: CASSERGTGVF. The V gene is TRBV25-1, the J gene TRBJ2-1, with 10 nucleotides matching TRBD1. The CDR3 runs 11 residues. Germline CDR1 reads MGHDK; CDR2 reads SYGVNS.